The rows below give T cell receptor beta chains drawn from one sample of a study of blood T cell repertoires in COVID-19. Some clones are missing from TCRdb's copy, which holds only in-frame ones; the method was immunoSEQ multiplex PCR. Seen here are roughly 190,000 clones, approximately 81% observed once, and the top ten hold less than 20%. Sequencing input: peripheral blood. These receptor sequences come from a human donor in a cohort sampled during active COVID-19. Both conserved end residues are part of each CDR3. Fields, in order: D gene, clone size, J gene, V gene, CDR3 protein, CDR3 DNA. D genes are given only for firm matches. Not all rows give a size; the values are once, few, many and, for expanded clones, a class.

d_call: TRBD1
clone_size: once
j_call: TRBJ1-5
v_call: TRBV28
cdr3_aa: CASTRTGGSNQPQHF
cdr3_nt: TGTGCCAGCACAAGAACAGGGGGAAGCAATCAGCCCCAGCATTTT

d_call: TRBD1
clone_size: -
j_call: TRBJ2-4
v_call: TRBV27
cdr3_aa: CASRPGQGLNLAKNIQYF
cdr3_nt: TGTGCCAGCAGGCCGGGACAGGGACTGAACCTAGCCAAAAACATTCAGTACTTC

d_call: -
clone_size: -
j_call: TRBJ2-7
v_call: TRBV28
cdr3_aa: CASTRSRHLVSYEQYF
cdr3_nt: TGTGCCAGCACCCGATCGAGGCATCTAGTTTCCTACGAGCAGTACTTC

d_call: -
clone_size: -
j_call: TRBJ2-3
v_call: TRBV7-3
cdr3_aa: CASSLGGGPTQYF
cdr3_nt: TGTGCCAGCAGCTTAGGGGGCGGACCTACGCAGTATTTT

d_call: -
clone_size: -
j_call: TRBJ2-7
v_call: TRBV28
cdr3_aa: CASSSPGHPYEQYF
cdr3_nt: TGTGCCAGCAGTTCACCGGGACACCCCTACGAGCAGTACTTC

d_call: TRBD1
clone_size: -
j_call: TRBJ1-5
v_call: TRBV7-7
cdr3_aa: CAQKGQANQPQHF
cdr3_nt: TGTGCCCAGAAGGGACAGGCTAATCAGCCCCAGCATTTT

d_call: TRBD2
clone_size: -
j_call: TRBJ2-5
v_call: TRBV5-1
cdr3_aa: CASINWSGEGLETQYF
cdr3_nt: TGCGCCAGCATTAATTGGTCGGGGGAGGGCCTGGAAACCCAGTACTTC

d_call: TRBD1
clone_size: -
j_call: TRBJ1-2
v_call: TRBV6-5
cdr3_aa: CASSTGGRYGYTF
cdr3_nt: TGTGCCAGCAGCACAGGGGGGAGGTATGGCTACACCTTC

d_call: -
clone_size: -
j_call: TRBJ2-6
v_call: TRBV5-1
cdr3_aa: CASSPTGSGANVLTF
cdr3_nt: TGCGCCAGCAGCCCTACAGGGTCCGGGGCCAACGTCCTGACTTTC

d_call: TRBD1
clone_size: -
j_call: TRBJ1-4
v_call: TRBV6-5
cdr3_aa: CASRIQGTHEKLFF
cdr3_nt: TGTGCCAGCAGGATACAGGGGACACACGAAAAACTGTTTTTT

d_call: -
clone_size: -
j_call: TRBJ2-5
v_call: TRBV10-3
cdr3_aa: CAIGQLGETQYF
cdr3_nt: TGTGCCATCGGACAGCTAGGGGAGACCCAGTACTTC

d_call: -
clone_size: few
j_call: TRBJ1-3
v_call: TRBV25-1
cdr3_aa: CASGGVGSSGNTIYF
cdr3_nt: TGTGCCAGCGGCGGTGTTGGATCCTCTGGAAACACCATATATTTT

d_call: TRBD2
clone_size: -
j_call: TRBJ2-1
v_call: TRBV28
cdr3_aa: CASSPLPGLAAPSSYNEQFF
cdr3_nt: TGTGCCAGCAGTCCACTACCGGGACTAGCGGCCCCGAGCTCCTACAATGAGCAGTTCTTC

d_call: TRBD1
clone_size: -
j_call: TRBJ2-2
v_call: TRBV28
cdr3_aa: CASKIQGFSGELFF
cdr3_nt: TGTGCCAGCAAGATACAGGGGTTTAGCGGGGAGCTGTTTTTT

d_call: TRBD1
clone_size: few
j_call: TRBJ1-2
v_call: TRBV19
cdr3_aa: CASSMTGDYGYTF
cdr3_nt: TGTGCCAGTAGTATGACAGGGGACTATGGCTACACCTTC

d_call: -
clone_size: -
j_call: TRBJ1-1
v_call: TRBV5-1
cdr3_aa: CASSSERAEAFF
cdr3_nt: TGCGCCAGCAGCTCGGAGAGGGCTGAAGCTTTCTTT

d_call: -
clone_size: -
j_call: TRBJ2-2
v_call: TRBV3-1/TRBV3-2
cdr3_aa: CASSQDRQAGLTGELFF
cdr3_nt: TGTGCCAGCAGCCAAGATCGACAGGCAGGTTTGACCGGGGAGCTGTTTTTT

d_call: -
clone_size: -
j_call: TRBJ2-3
v_call: TRBV9
cdr3_aa: CASSVGFQGRTDTQYF
cdr3_nt: TGTGCCAGCAGCGTAGGATTTCAGGGGCGGACAGATACGCAGTATTTT

d_call: TRBD1
clone_size: -
j_call: TRBJ1-5
v_call: TRBV28
cdr3_aa: CASNASGQGRNQPQHF
cdr3_nt: TGTGCCAGCAACGCTTCGGGACAGGGAAGGAACCAGCCCCAGCATTTT

d_call: TRBD1
clone_size: -
j_call: TRBJ2-2
v_call: TRBV19
cdr3_aa: CASSTLTGENTGELFF
cdr3_nt: TGTGCCAGTAGTACCCTGACAGGGGAAAATACCGGGGAGCTGTTTTTT

d_call: TRBD1
clone_size: few
j_call: TRBJ2-1
v_call: TRBV2
cdr3_aa: CASSLQGAGNEQFF
cdr3_nt: TGTGCCAGCAGCCTACAGGGGGCAGGGAATGAGCAGTTCTTC

d_call: -
clone_size: -
j_call: TRBJ2-1
v_call: TRBV5-6
cdr3_aa: CASSLAGAWGGEQFF
cdr3_nt: TGTGCCAGCAGCTTGGCGGGGGCCTGGGGAGGGGAGCAGTTCTTC

d_call: TRBD1
clone_size: -
j_call: TRBJ2-1
v_call: TRBV5-4
cdr3_aa: CASSHDRANEQFF
cdr3_nt: TGTGCCAGCAGCCACGACAGGGCCAATGAGCAGTTCTTC

d_call: TRBD1
clone_size: -
j_call: TRBJ1-2
v_call: TRBV6-5
cdr3_aa: CASSQQGIYGYTF
cdr3_nt: TGTGCCAGCAGCCAACAGGGGATCTATGGCTACACCTTC

d_call: -
clone_size: -
j_call: TRBJ2-7
v_call: TRBV18
cdr3_aa: CASSKVAPYF
cdr3_nt: TGTGCCAGCTCCAAAGTAGCGCCGTACTTC

d_call: -
clone_size: -
j_call: TRBJ1-1
v_call: TRBV15
cdr3_aa: CATSRDLVGGYSEAFF
cdr3_nt: TGTGCCACCAGCAGAGATCTCGTCGGAGGATACAGTGAAGCTTTCTTT

d_call: -
clone_size: -
j_call: TRBJ2-1
v_call: TRBV3-1/TRBV3-2
cdr3_aa: CASSLQRGTLPGEQFF
cdr3_nt: TGTGCCAGCAGCCTCCAAAGGGGGACCCTCCCCGGTGAGCAGTTCTTC

d_call: TRBD1
clone_size: -
j_call: TRBJ1-4
v_call: TRBV28
cdr3_aa: CASSWLGDRGGSKLFF
cdr3_nt: TGTGCCAGCAGTTGGTTGGGCGACAGGGGTGGTTCTAAACTGTTTTTT

d_call: -
clone_size: -
j_call: TRBJ1-3
v_call: TRBV2
cdr3_aa: CASSIGVGNTIYF
cdr3_nt: TGTGCCAGCAGTATAGGGGTAGGAAACACCATATATTTT

d_call: TRBD1
clone_size: -
j_call: TRBJ2-7
v_call: TRBV6-1
cdr3_aa: CASSATDRGLPVSYEQYF
cdr3_nt: TGTGCCAGCAGTGCAACCGACAGGGGACTCCCAGTCTCCTACGAGCAGTACTTC

d_call: -
clone_size: -
j_call: TRBJ2-2
v_call: TRBV19
cdr3_aa: CASRTGLANTGELFF
cdr3_nt: TGTGCCAGCCGGACGGGACTGGCGAACACCGGGGAGCTGTTTTTT

d_call: -
clone_size: -
j_call: TRBJ2-1
v_call: TRBV14
cdr3_aa: CASSQGAWGRLRNNEQFF
cdr3_nt: TGTGCCAGCAGCCAAGGGGCCTGGGGGCGCCTCAGGAATAATGAGCAGTTCTTC

d_call: -
clone_size: -
j_call: TRBJ2-2
v_call: TRBV11-3
cdr3_aa: CASSLGGANTGELFF
cdr3_nt: TGTGCCAGCAGCTTAGGGGGAGCGAACACCGGGGAGCTGTTTTTT

d_call: TRBD1
clone_size: -
j_call: TRBJ2-7
v_call: TRBV7-6
cdr3_aa: CASSLRSAGQGSYEQYF
cdr3_nt: TGTGCCAGCAGCTTAAGATCTGCGGGACAGGGATCCTACGAGCAGTACTTC

d_call: TRBD1
clone_size: -
j_call: TRBJ2-7
v_call: TRBV6-6
cdr3_aa: CASSRSGQGWYEQYF
cdr3_nt: TGTGCCAGCAGTCGATCGGGACAGGGGTGGTACGAGCAGTACTTC

d_call: -
clone_size: -
j_call: TRBJ1-1
v_call: TRBV29-1
cdr3_aa: CSVGTGDTEAFF
cdr3_nt: TGCAGCGTGGGGACGGGGGACACTGAAGCTTTCTTT

d_call: TRBD1
clone_size: -
j_call: TRBJ1-2
v_call: TRBV3-1/TRBV3-2
cdr3_aa: CASSLDREALGYTF
cdr3_nt: TGTGCCAGCAGCCTAGACAGGGAAGCTCTCGGCTACACCTTC

d_call: TRBD2
clone_size: -
j_call: TRBJ2-2
v_call: TRBV7-9
cdr3_aa: CASSSPGLATGELFF
cdr3_nt: TGTGCCAGCAGCTCCCCGGGACTAGCCACCGGGGAGCTGTTTTTT

d_call: TRBD2
clone_size: -
j_call: TRBJ2-5
v_call: TRBV25-1
cdr3_aa: CASSPHLAGGKETQYF
cdr3_nt: TGTGCCAGCAGTCCCCACCTGGCGGGGGGGAAAGAGACCCAGTACTTC

d_call: -
clone_size: -
j_call: TRBJ1-5
v_call: TRBV12-3/TRBV12-4
cdr3_aa: CASSHETGPQHF
cdr3_nt: TGTGCCAGCAGCCACGAAACAGGCCCCCAGCATTTT

d_call: TRBD2
clone_size: -
j_call: TRBJ2-1
v_call: TRBV2
cdr3_aa: CASSGLAGGLNEQFF
cdr3_nt: TGTGCCAGCAGCGGACTAGCGGGAGGGCTCAATGAGCAGTTCTTC

d_call: TRBD1
clone_size: few
j_call: TRBJ1-3
v_call: TRBV4-1
cdr3_aa: CASSSRDRVGRNTIYF
cdr3_nt: TGCGCCAGCAGCTCCCGAGACAGGGTTGGTAGAAACACCATATATTTT

d_call: -
clone_size: -
j_call: TRBJ2-3
v_call: TRBV7-8
cdr3_aa: CASSLVGGAEDTQYF
cdr3_nt: TGTGCCAGCAGCTTAGTGGGGGGGGCGGAGGATACGCAGTATTTT

d_call: -
clone_size: -
j_call: TRBJ2-2
v_call: TRBV19
cdr3_aa: CATRGSINTGELFF
cdr3_nt: TGTGCCACCAGGGGTAGTATTAACACCGGGGAGCTGTTTTTT

d_call: TRBD1
clone_size: -
j_call: TRBJ1-1
v_call: TRBV6-1
cdr3_aa: CASSEFTGARAFF
cdr3_nt: TGTGCCAGCAGTGAATTTACAGGGGCGCGGGCTTTCTTT

d_call: -
clone_size: -
j_call: TRBJ1-2
v_call: TRBV27
cdr3_aa: CASRETGRYGYTF
cdr3_nt: TGTGCCAGCAGGGAGACAGGCCGCTATGGCTACACCTTC

d_call: -
clone_size: once
j_call: TRBJ2-5
v_call: TRBV5-6
cdr3_aa: CASSPTNLDTQETQYF
cdr3_nt: TGTGCCAGCAGCCCAACAAACCTTGACACTCAAGAGACCCAGTACTTC

d_call: -
clone_size: -
j_call: TRBJ2-5
v_call: TRBV19
cdr3_aa: CASSIGGAPFETQYF
cdr3_nt: TGTGCCAGTAGTATCGGAGGGGCACCCTTTGAGACCCAGTACTTC

d_call: -
clone_size: -
j_call: TRBJ2-2
v_call: TRBV5-6
cdr3_aa: CASRQGRNTGELFF
cdr3_nt: TGTGCCAGCAGGCAGGGGAGGAACACCGGGGAGCTGTTTTTT

d_call: -
clone_size: -
j_call: TRBJ1-1
v_call: TRBV7-8
cdr3_aa: CASSLVPRTNTEAFF
cdr3_nt: TGTGCCAGCAGCTTAGTACCCAGGACAAACACTGAAGCTTTCTTT

d_call: -
clone_size: -
j_call: TRBJ2-7
v_call: TRBV30
cdr3_aa: CAWSGGARQAGSYEQYF
cdr3_nt: TGTGCCTGGAGCGGTGGGGCCAGACAGGCTGGTTCCTACGAGCAGTACTTC

d_call: TRBD1
clone_size: -
j_call: TRBJ2-1
v_call: TRBV5-4
cdr3_aa: CASTMTGTGYYNEQFF
cdr3_nt: TGTGCCAGCACCATGACCGGGACAGGGTACTACAATGAGCAGTTCTTC

d_call: -
clone_size: -
j_call: TRBJ1-1
v_call: TRBV7-8
cdr3_aa: CASSLIFGGPHAFF
cdr3_nt: TGTGCCAGCAGCTTAATATTCGGGGGTCCGCATGCTTTCTTT

d_call: TRBD2
clone_size: -
j_call: TRBJ2-5
v_call: TRBV15
cdr3_aa: CATSRVAGVETQYF
cdr3_nt: TGTGCCACCAGCCGGGTAGCGGGAGTAGAGACCCAGTACTTC

d_call: -
clone_size: -
j_call: TRBJ1-4
v_call: TRBV24-1
cdr3_aa: CATSDPRSSWEKLFF
cdr3_nt: TGTGCCACCAGTGATCCACGTTCCAGTTGGGAAAAACTGTTTTTT

d_call: -
clone_size: -
j_call: TRBJ2-3
v_call: TRBV5-1
cdr3_aa: CASSSGLSGSDTQYF
cdr3_nt: TGCGCCAGCAGCTCGGGTCTAAGCGGGTCAGATACGCAGTATTTT

d_call: -
clone_size: -
j_call: TRBJ1-6
v_call: TRBV20-1
cdr3_aa: CSASPQGNNSPLHF
cdr3_nt: TGCAGTGCTAGTCCCCAGGGGAACAATTCACCCCTCCACTTT